This T cell receptor (beta chain) was retrieved from a study of post-analysis software for immune sequencing data. Study as a whole: Relapsing-remitting, secondary progressive and progressive-relapsing courses of multiple sclerosis were included. Notes on the study in general: In patients, about 5 TRBV segments were more frequent than in controls, with TRBV5-6, TRBV5-1 and TRBV20-1 among them. Under F measure analysis, samples from one preparation batch co-clustered strongly. People with multiple sclerosis had a significantly lower normalized Chao1 diversity than controls did.

The germline V and J ends were trimmed by 4 bases and 8 bases, with 9 bases remaining between them. This CDR3 comprises 12 residues. Germline V gives CDR1 MNHNY, CDR2 SVGAGI (reference sequence). cDNA libraries of TCR beta carried unique molecular identifiers. MiXCR, applied by TCRdb to the PCR reads, yields one record per CDR3 protein. Of some 450,000 distinct CDR3 sequences listed, less than 45% are singletons. This clonotype was detected only a few times. Its antigen remains unknown. Sequenced material: blood. The chain links TRBV6-6 to TRBJ2-1; D gene unclear. The TCR comes from a girl aged 10 to 17 with multiple sclerosis. The chain's CDR3 is CASSSTVYEQFF. CDR3 nucleotide sequence: TGTGCCAGCAGTTCGACGGTTTATGAGCAGTTCTTC.